This entry describes one T cell receptor beta chain. What it binds is not known. The PCR employed 60 Vbeta primers together with 13 Jbeta primers. TCRdb keeps only in-frame clones here, not all; method: immunoSEQ multiplex PCR. The table includes some 170,000 clones, just over 75% detected once. This CDR3 contains 15 residues. CDR1 and CDR2 from the germline V gene are MNHNS and SASEGT. V was clipped by 4 bases and J by 2 bases; unmatched bases: 5. Donors had nominal health at sampling but likely had unrecorded immune exposures. The sample belongs to a study of cytomegalovirus exposure and HLA in healthy donors. Whole-study context: Ancestry clustering placed roughly 86% of approximately 420 genotyped donors in the Caucasian-associated cluster.

Regarding the study as a whole: TCR beta chains associated with HLA were, in a later analysis, more clonally expanded than equally common others. The listing of roughly 160 TCR beta chains classed them as cytomegalovirus-associated.

The clonotype originates from a woman aged 55-70 years in good health and CMV-seropositive. Sequencing was performed on PBMCs. The chain links TRBV6-1 to TRBJ1-5; 7 nucleotides match TRBD1. The CDR3: CASSGQGGGNQPQHF. CDR3 in DNA: TGTGCCAGCAGTGGACAGGGTGGCGGCAATCAGCCCCAGCATTTT.